This T cell receptor beta chain was identified in a study of T cell repertoires in aging, cancer and after chemotherapy. In the study overall: Patients with glioblastoma brain tumors were sampled before and after temozolomide-based therapy.

This clonotype was found a few times. The template was genomic DNA from peripheral blood, not RNA. Multiplex touch-down PCR with TRB-A/B primers amplified rearranged V-D-J TRB sequences. MiXCR, applied by TCRdb to the multiplex PCR reads, yields one record per CDR3 protein. The sample yields some 1,100 distinct CDR3 sequences, 25% to 35% seen once. CDR1 SGHAT and CDR2 FQNNGV come from the germline V gene. V was cut by 4 bases and J by 0 bases, with 13 bases left in between. CDR3 size: 15 residues. This clonotype was obtained from a human donor with a solid tumor. The specimen sequenced was blood. This sequence joins TRBV11-2 and TRBJ2-7; D is unresolved. DNA of the CDR3: TGTGCCAGCAGCTCACGGGTCGCGAGCTCCTACGAGCAGTACTTC. It translates to CASSSRVASSYEQYF. Supplemented by reference TRBV11-2 and TRBJ2-7, the full variable domain reads EAGVAQSPRYKIIEKRQSVAFWCNPISGHATLYWYQQILGQGPKLLIQFQNNGVVDDSQLPKDRFSAERLKGVDSTLKIQPAKLEDSAVYLCASSSRVASSYEQYFGPGTRLTVT.